The 18 T cell receptor beta chains in this list originate from one sample, sequenced in a study of shared clonotypes between healthy human individuals. Method: immunoSEQ multiplex PCR; TCRdb's copy keeps in-frame clones and lacks some. The table has about 2,500,000 clones, more than 90% seen once; the top ten hold roughly 0.15%. The source material was naive CD4+ T cells sorted from blood. The subset was: CD45RA+ positively selected. The receptors shown here come from a man aged 18 to 35 in good health.

This sequence joins TRBV19 and TRBJ1-2; no reliable D call. The CDR3 spans 12 residues. Trimming removed 5 bases from V and 2 bases from J, with 6 bases in between. From germline, CDR1 is LNHDA and CDR2 SQIVND (reference sequence). In DNA form, the CDR3 reads TGTGCCAGTAGTCCCGGGAACTATGGCTACACCTTC. Residues: CASSPGNYGYTF.

V is TRBV6-6 and J is TRBJ1-5; D ambiguous. The CDR3 totals 13 residues. Deletions cut 3 bases from V and 4 bases from J, with 7 bases between. Germline values: CDR1 MNHNY, CDR2 SVGAGI (reference sequence). The DNA of the CDR3 is TGTGCCAGCAGTTATACCCTTAATCAGCCCCAGCATTTT. Translated, it gives CASSYTLNQPQHF.

V gene TRBV11-2 combines with J gene TRBJ1-1; 8 positions match TRBD1. This CDR3 has 15 amino acids. Germline CDR1 SGHAT, CDR2 FQNNGV. V dropped 3 bases and J dropped 2; count of bases not matched to a gene: 5. The CDR3 bases are TGTGCCAGCAGCTTCCGACAGGGGTTAAACACTGAAGCTTTCTTT. As protein: CASSFRQGLNTEAFF.

The chain carries TRBV10-3 and TRBJ2-7; D is perhaps TRBD2 (6 bases). The V end lost 5 bases, the J end lost 0 bases, and 11 bases lay between the germline ends. Germline V lookup: CDR1 ENHRY, CDR2 SYGVKD. This CDR3 is built from 14 residues. CDR3 nucleotides: TGTGCCATCAGTAGTCCGGACTACTCCTACGAGCAGTACTTC. It yields the protein CAISSPDYSYEQYF.

The chain combines TRBV4-3 with TRBJ2-1; perhaps TRBD2 as D (5 bases). V lost 3 bases, J lost 7 bases, and 22 bases lay in between. The CDR3 length is 17 residues. CDR1 is LGHNA, CDR2 YSLEER, per germline. In DNA, the CDR3 is TGCGCCAGCAGCCAGAGAGCGATCCCCGGGGATATAAATGAGCAGTTCTTC. Translation: CASSQRAIPGDINEQFF.

About this clone itself: The sample carries other DNA sequences with the same CDR3. J is TRBJ2-5 and V is TRBV5-1; tentative D call: TRBD1 (6 bases). V lost 0 bases and J 2 bases, leaving 8 bases between the germline ends. CDR1 and CDR2 (germline): SGHRS, YFSETQ. The CDR3 is 14 residues long. The CDR3 coding sequence is TGCGCCAGCAGCTTGGCTGGACAGCAAGAGACCCAGTACTTC. It specifies CASSLAGQQETQYF.

The CDR3 coding sequence is TGTGCCAGCTTGTACCGACAGGGAGTGGGAGAGACCCAGTACTTC. It translates to CASLYRQGVGETQYF. This chain links TRBV11-2 with TRBJ2-5; 7 bases match TRBD1. The CDR3 is made up of 15 amino acids. Germline V CDR1 and CDR2: SGHAT, FQNNGV. V shed 8 bases and J 4 bases; nucleotides not matched to a gene: 13.

This clone appeared a single time. The CDR3 DNA follows: TGTGCCAGCAGTTCCTCCGTGACATCTCGGCATGGCTACACCTTC. Amino acid sequence: CASSSSVTSRHGYTF. The V gene is TRBV6-6, the J gene TRBJ1-2; no definite D call. With 4 bases removed from V and 6 bases from J, the gap between germline ends came to 18 bases. The CDR3 totals 15 residues. The germline gives CDR1 MNHNY, CDR2 SVGAGI (reference sequence).

The chain joins TRBV2 to TRBJ2-7; D is undetermined. The V gene's germline CDR1 is SNHLY and CDR2 FYNNEI. Trimming cost V 4 bases and J 5 bases, with 9 bases left between them. CDR3 length: 12 residues. Written as DNA, the CDR3 is TGTGCCAGCAGTGGGCCATCGAACGAGCAGTACTTC. Protein sequence: CASSGPSNEQYF.

This chain links TRBV6-4 with TRBJ1-1; D gene ambiguous. The germline V gene has CDR1 MRHNA and CDR2 SNTAGT. Trimming pared 5 bases from V and 1 base from J, leaving 8 bases between. The CDR3 length is 13 residues. The CDR3 protein is CASSLRRNTEAFF. CDR3 in DNA: TGTGCCAGCAGTTTAAGACGGAACACTGAAGCTTTCTTT.

Regarding this clone: Other DNA sequences in this specimen translate into the identical CDR3. The rearrangement links TRBV7-2 to TRBJ2-1, with 10 bases aligning to TRBD2. Unmatched junction bases numbered 4, after V lost 1 base and J lost 4 bases. The germline CDR1 and CDR2 sequences are SGHTA and FQGNSA. The CDR3 has 16 amino acids. CDR3 loop: CASSLVGLAVYNEQFF. The CDR3, as DNA: TGTGCCAGCAGCTTAGTCGGACTAGCGGTATACAATGAGCAGTTCTTC.

V is TRBV28 and J is TRBJ2-7; 10 positions agree with TRBD1. Germline V gene sequence: CDR1 MDHEN, CDR2 SYDVKM. V lost 7 bases to trimming and J lost 4 bases; unmatched junction nucleotides: 7. The CDR3 length is 14 residues. CDR3 in amino acids: CASKVDRGLYEQYF. The CDR3 nucleotides are TGTGCCAGCAAGGTCGACAGGGGGCTATACGAGCAGTACTTC. Complete variable domain (other parts from reference TRBV28 and TRBJ2-7): DVKVTQSSRYLVKRTGEKVFLECVQDMDHENMFWYRQDPGLGLRLIYFSYDVKMKEKGDIPEGYSVSREKKERFSLILESASTNQTSMYLCASKVDRGLYEQYFGPGTRLTVT.

In the case of this clone: Other nucleotide sequences from this sample produce the same CDR3. The chain carries TRBV7-3 and TRBJ2-3; D might be TRBD2 (5 bases). The V end lost 5 bases, the J end lost 1 base, and 10 bases lay between the germline ends. The CDR3 runs 14 residues. CDR1 and CDR2 (germline): SGHTA, FQGTGA. The CDR3 DNA reads as TGTGCCAGCAGCCTGACGAGGGGCACAGATACGCAGTATTTT. The encoded protein is CASSLTRGTDTQYF.

V gene TRBV5-1 combines with J gene TRBJ2-5; 12 bases fit TRBD2. Germline V lookup: CDR1 SGHRS, CDR2 YFSETQ. J gave up 5 bases and V 3 bases, and 8 bases lay outside the gene matches. CDR3 length: 16 amino acids. This chain's CDR3 is CASSWASGGVGETQYF. The CDR3 nucleotides are TGCGCCAGCAGCTGGGCTAGCGGGGGGGTCGGTGAGACCCAGTACTTC.

This clone appeared once. This same CDR3 is encoded by further DNA sequences in the sample. The genes are TRBV2 and TRBJ2-7; D is uncertain. The CDR3 is 11 amino acids. The V end was cut by 2 bases, the J end by 4 bases, with 3 bases between. Germline V gene lookup returns CDR1 SNHLY and CDR2 FYNNEI. CDR3 coding DNA: TGTGCCAGCAGTGAAATATACGAGCAGTACTTC. Its translation is CASSEIYEQYF. The full variable domain, its missing parts supplied by reference TRBV2 and TRBJ2-7, is EPEVTQTPSHQVTQMGQEVILRCVPISNHLYFYWYRQILGQKVEFLVSFYNNEISEKSEIFDDQFSVERPDGSNFTLKIRSTKLEDSAMYFCASSEIYEQYFGPGTRLTVT.

The J gene is TRBJ2-5, the V gene TRBV15, with D possibly being TRBD2 (5 bases). This CDR3 spans 17 amino acids. The V end lost 3 bases, the J end lost 0 bases, and 17 bases lay between the germline ends. In germline, CDR1 is LNHNV, CDR2 YYDKDF (reference sequence). CDR3 nucleotide sequence: TGTGCCACCAGCAGGGCCCAGAGGGTCAGCGACCAAGAGACCCAGTACTTC. Translation gives CATSRAQRVSDQETQYF.

DNA of the CDR3: TGTGCCAGCAGCATAACGACGGGGGAGATGAACACTGAAGCTTTCTTT. Amino acids: CASSITTGEMNTEAFF. The chain carries TRBV11-2 and TRBJ1-1, with D tentatively TRBD1 (5 bases). Trimming left V 5 bases short and J 0 bases short, with 16 bases between. There are 16 residues in the CDR3. In germline, CDR1 is SGHAT, CDR2 FQNNGV.

The chain has TRBV5-4 and TRBJ1-2; D call uncertain. The CDR3 extends over 13 amino acids. Trimming cost V 4 bases and J 4 bases, with 11 bases left between them. CDR1 is SGHNT and CDR2 is YYREEE in the germline V gene (reference sequence). The DNA for the CDR3 is TGTGCCAGCAGCAAGTGGGTTAGCTATGGCTACACCTTC. Protein product: CASSKWVSYGYTF.